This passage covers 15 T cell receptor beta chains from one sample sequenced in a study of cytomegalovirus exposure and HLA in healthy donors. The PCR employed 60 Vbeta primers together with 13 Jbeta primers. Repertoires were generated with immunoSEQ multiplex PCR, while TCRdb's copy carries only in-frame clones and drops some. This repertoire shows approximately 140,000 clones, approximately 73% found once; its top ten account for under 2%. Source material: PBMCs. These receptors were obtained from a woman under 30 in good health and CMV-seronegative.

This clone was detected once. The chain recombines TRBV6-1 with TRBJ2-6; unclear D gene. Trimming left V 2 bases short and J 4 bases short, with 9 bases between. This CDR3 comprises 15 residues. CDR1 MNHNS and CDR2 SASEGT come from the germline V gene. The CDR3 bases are TGTGCCAGCAGTGAAAGATGGGCCGGGGCCAACGTCCTGACTTTC. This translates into CASSERWAGANVLTF.

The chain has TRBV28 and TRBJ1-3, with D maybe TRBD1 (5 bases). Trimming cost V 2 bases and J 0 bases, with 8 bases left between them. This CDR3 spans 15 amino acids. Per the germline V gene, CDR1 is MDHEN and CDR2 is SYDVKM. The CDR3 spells CASSLGDFSGNTIYF. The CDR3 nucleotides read TGTGCCAGCAGTTTAGGGGACTTCTCTGGAAACACCATATATTTT.

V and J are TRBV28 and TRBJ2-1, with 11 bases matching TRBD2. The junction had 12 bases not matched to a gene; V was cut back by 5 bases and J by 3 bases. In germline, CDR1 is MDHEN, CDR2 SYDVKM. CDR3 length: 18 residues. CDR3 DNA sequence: TGTGCCAGCAGTCCGGCTAGCGGGAGGTGGTCGGGCTACAATGAGCAGTTCTTC. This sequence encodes CASSPASGRWSGYNEQFF.

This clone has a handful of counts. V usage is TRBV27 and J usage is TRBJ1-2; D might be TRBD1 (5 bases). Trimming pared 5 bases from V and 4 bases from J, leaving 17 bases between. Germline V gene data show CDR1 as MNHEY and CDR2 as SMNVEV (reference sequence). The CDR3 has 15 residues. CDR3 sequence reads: CASSPRTLGPYGYTF. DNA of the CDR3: TGTGCCAGCAGTCCTAGGACATTAGGGCCCTATGGCTACACCTTC.

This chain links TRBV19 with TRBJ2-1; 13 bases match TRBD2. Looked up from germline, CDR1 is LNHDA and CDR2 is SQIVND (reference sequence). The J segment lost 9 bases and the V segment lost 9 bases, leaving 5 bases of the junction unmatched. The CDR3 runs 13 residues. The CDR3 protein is CASTSGRAPEQFF. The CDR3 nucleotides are TGTGCCAGCACTAGCGGGAGGGCCCCTGAGCAGTTCTTC.

CDR3 region: CASSEVPPQTDNYEQYF. CDR3 sequence (DNA): TGTGCCAGCAGTGAAGTCCCCCCCCAGACAGACAACTACGAGCAGTACTTC. The chain recombines TRBV6-1 with TRBJ2-7; TRBD1 might be the D (5 bases). Germline CDR1 MNHNS, CDR2 SASEGT. This CDR3 has 17 residues. V was pared by 1 base and J by 3 bases, with 19 bases between.

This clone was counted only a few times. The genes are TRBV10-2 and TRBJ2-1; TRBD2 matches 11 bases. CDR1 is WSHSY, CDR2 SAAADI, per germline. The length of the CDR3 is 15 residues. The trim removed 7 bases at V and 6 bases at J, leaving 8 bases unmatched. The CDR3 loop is CASKRGTSGFNEQFF. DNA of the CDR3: TGCGCCAGCAAACGCGGGACTAGCGGCTTCAATGAGCAGTTCTTC.

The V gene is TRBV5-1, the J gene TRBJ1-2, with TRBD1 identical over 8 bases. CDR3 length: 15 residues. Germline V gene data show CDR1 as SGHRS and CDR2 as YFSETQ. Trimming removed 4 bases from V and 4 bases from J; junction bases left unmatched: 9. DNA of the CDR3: TGCGCCAGCAGCGCGACAGGGGCCCAGGGCTATGGCTACACCTTC. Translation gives CASSATGAQGYGYTF.

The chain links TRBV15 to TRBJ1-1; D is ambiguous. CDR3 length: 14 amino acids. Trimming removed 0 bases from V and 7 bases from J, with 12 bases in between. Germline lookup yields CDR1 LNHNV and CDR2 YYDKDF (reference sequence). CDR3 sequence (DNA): TGTGCCACCAGCAGAGATGGGGAGGGAATTGAAGCTTTCTTT. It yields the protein CATSRDGEGIEAFF.

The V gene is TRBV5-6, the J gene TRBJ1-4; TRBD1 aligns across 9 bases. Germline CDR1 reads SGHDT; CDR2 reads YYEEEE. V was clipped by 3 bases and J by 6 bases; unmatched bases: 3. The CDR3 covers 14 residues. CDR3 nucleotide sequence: TGTGCCAGCAGCTGGGGACAGGGCCATGAAAAACTGTTTTTT. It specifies CASSWGQGHEKLFF.

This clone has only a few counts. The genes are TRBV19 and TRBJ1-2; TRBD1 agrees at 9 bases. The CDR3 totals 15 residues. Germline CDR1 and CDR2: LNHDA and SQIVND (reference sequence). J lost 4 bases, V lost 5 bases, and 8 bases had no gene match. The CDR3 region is CASSPRDRAGYGYTF. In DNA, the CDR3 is TGTGCCAGTAGTCCCAGGGACAGGGCGGGCTATGGCTACACCTTC.

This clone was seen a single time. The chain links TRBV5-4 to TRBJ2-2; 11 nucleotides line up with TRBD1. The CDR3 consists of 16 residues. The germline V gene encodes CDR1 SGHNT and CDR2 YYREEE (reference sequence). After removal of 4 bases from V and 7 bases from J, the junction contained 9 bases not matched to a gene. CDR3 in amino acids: CASSNRGQGAVGELFF. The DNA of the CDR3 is TGTGCCAGCAGCAACCGAGGACAGGGGGCTGTCGGGGAGCTGTTTTTT.

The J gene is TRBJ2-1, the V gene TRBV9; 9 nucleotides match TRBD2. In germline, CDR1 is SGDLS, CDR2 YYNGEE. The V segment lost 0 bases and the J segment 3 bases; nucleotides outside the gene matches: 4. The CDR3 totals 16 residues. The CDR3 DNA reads TGTGCCAGCAGCGTAGGAGGAGCGGGAGGCTACAATGAGCAGTTCTTC. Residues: CASSVGGAGGYNEQFF.

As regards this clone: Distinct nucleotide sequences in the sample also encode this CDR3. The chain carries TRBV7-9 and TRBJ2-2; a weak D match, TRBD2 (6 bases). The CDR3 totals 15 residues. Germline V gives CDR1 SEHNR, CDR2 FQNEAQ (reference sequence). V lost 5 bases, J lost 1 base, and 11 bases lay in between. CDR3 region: CASSRWEVNTGELFF. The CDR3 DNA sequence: TGTGCCAGCAGCAGGTGGGAGGTGAACACCGGGGAGCTGTTTTTT.

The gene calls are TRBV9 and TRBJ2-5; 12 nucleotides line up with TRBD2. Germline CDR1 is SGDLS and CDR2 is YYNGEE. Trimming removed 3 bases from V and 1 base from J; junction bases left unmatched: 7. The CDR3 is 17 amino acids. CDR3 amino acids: CASSESTSGGTQETQYF. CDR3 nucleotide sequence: TGTGCCAGCAGCGAATCGACTAGCGGGGGAACCCAAGAGACCCAGTACTTC. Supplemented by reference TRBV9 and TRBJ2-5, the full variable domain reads DSGVTQTPKHLITATGQRVTLRCSPRSGDLSVYWYQQSLDQGLQFLIQYYNGEERAKGNILERFSAQQFPDLHSELNLSSLELGDSALYFCASSESTSGGTQETQYFGPGTRLLVL.